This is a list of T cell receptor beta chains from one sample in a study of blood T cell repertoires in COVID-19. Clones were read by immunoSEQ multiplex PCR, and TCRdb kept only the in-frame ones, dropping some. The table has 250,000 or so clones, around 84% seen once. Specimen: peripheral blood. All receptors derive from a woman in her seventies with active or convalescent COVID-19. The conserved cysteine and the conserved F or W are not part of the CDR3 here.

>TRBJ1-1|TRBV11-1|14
ASSLTGSMVNTEAF
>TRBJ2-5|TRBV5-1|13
ASSLGPDRSETQY
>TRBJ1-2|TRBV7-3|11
ASRATGVDGYT
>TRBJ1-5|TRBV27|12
ASSLLGGLQPQH
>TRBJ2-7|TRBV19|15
ASSIGARDRVQNEQY
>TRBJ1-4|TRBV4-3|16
ASSQDRGPDGGTEKLF
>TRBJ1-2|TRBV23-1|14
ASSPNCAVAGRPYT
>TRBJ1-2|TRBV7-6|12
ASSFGQGEGGYT
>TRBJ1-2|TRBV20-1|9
SAAQSYGYT
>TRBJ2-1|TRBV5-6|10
ASSLITGGQF
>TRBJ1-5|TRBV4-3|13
ASSQEAGSNQPQH
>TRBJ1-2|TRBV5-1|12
ASSLGGEGYGYT
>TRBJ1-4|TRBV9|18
ASSPPGQGGWRLCCEKLF
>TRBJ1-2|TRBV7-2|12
ASSLRRDSPLST
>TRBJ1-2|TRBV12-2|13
ASRFAVDKNYGYT
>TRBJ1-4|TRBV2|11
ASRDRVVEKLF
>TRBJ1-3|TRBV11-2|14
ASSLGTGATGNTIY
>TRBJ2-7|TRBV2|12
ASSPGSSFYEQY
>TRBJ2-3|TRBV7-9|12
ASSSGGPWDTQY
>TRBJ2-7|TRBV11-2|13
ASSPNIPDAREQY
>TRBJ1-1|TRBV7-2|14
ASSTGQGAQGTEAF
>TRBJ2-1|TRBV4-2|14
ASSHEIAGGYNEQF
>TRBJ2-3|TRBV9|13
ASSVSGRSTDTQY
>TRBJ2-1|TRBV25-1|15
ASSELGSGGYYNEQF
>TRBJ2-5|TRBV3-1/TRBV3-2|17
ASSQSFEGSNRGVETQY
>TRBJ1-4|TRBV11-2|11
ASSLGANEKLF
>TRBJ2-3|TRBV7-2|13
ASSFSGVYTDTQY
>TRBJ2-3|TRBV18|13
ASSPLAGSTDTQY
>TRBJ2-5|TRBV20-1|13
SASSSEGRGETQY
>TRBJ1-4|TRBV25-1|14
ASRTAVGQGLEKLF
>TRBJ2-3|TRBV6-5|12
ASRPGTATDTQY
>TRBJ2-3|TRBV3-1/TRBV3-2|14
ASSLRAGLRSDTQY
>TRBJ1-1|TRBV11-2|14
ASSLATSVRNTEAF
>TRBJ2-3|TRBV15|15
ATSRVPGQGRTDTQY